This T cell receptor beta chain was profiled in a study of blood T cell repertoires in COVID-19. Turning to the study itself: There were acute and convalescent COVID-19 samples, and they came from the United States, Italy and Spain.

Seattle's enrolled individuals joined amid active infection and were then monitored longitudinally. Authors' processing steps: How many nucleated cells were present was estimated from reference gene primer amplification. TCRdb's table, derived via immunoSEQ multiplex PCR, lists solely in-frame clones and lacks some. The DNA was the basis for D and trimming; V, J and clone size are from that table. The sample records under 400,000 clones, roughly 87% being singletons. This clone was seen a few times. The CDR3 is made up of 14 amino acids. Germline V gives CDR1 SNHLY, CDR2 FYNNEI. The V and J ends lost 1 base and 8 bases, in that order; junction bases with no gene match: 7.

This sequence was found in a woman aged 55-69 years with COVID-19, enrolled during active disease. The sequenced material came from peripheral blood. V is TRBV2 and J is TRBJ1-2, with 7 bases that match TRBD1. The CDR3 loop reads CASSEVRTGLGYTF. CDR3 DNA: TGTGCCAGCAGTGAAGTCCGGACAGGACTAGGCTACACCTTC.